The present entry profiles one T cell receptor (beta chain) with its context. Its ends do not fully match the called genes, so a read error is possible. The table came from immunoSEQ multiplex PCR; TCRdb's copy has only in-frame clones and leaves some out. In the table there are some 140,000 clones, 85% to 95% of which are singletons. This entry is derived from a study of control samples from healthy donors and cancer patients. The CDR3 contains 15 residues. Germline values: CDR1 MGHDK, CDR2 SYGVNS. The sequencing sample was made of PBMCs. The clonotype comes from a man aged 60-69 years with colorectal cancer. V and J are TRBV25-1 and TRBJ2-1, with 10 bases that match TRBD2. The CDR3 here is CASSQGASGGWVTLF. CDR3 nucleotide sequence: TGTGCCAGCAGCCAGGGGGCTAGCGGGGGTTGGGTGACGCTCTTC.